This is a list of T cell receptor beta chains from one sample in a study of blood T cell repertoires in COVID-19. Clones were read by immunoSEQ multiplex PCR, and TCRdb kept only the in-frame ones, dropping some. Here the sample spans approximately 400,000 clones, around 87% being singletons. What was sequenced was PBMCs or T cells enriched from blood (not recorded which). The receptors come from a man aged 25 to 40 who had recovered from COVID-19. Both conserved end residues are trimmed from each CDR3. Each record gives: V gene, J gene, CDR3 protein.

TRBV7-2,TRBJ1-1,ASTPSAGHTEAF
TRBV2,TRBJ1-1,ASRSWTSEAF
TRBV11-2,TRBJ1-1,ASSSTGGVNTEAF
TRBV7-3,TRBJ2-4,ASSEAPVGFQY
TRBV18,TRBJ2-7,ASSPTSGGANEQY
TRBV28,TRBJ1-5,ASSSGNQPQH
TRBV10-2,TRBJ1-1,ARLALNTEAF
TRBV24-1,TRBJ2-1,ATSDLGQKRF
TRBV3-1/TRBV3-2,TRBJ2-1,ASSQDRTGYNEQF
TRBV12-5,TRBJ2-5,ASGFGQGEETQY
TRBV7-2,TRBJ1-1,ASSRTGTGASFTEAF
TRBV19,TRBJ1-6,ASAQVEQNNSPLH
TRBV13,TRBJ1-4,ASSDRTRGEKLF
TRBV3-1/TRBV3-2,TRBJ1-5,ASSQDRARQPQH
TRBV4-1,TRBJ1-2,ASSQQAFINYGYT
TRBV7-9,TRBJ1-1,ASSLGQGNTEAF
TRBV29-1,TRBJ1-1,SVEIDSFNTEAF
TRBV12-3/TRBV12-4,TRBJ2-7,ASRPTGEHEQY
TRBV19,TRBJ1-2,ASSPQGRGAGYT
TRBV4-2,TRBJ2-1,ASSQDRLAGASSYNEQF
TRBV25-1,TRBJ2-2,ASSTANTGELF
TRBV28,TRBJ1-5,ASSRAPGSNQPQH
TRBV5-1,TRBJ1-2,ASSAGQGAYGYT
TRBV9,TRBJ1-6,ASSPRVNSPLH
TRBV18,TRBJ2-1,ASSPGTSGGPYNEQF
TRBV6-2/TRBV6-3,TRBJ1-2,ASSPTGAYGYT
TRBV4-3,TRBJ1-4,ASSQVYGWREKLF
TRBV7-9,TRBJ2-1,ASSSAAGLSSYNEQF
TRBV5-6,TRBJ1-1,ASSRRGRVGTEAF
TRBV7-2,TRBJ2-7,ASSHTSGAFSYEQY
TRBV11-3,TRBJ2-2,ASSLSQRGPVPGELF
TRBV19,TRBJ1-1,AITGQGADTEAF
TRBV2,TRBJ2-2,ASSVGGLSNTGELF
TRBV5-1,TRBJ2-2,ASSGSLGNTGELF
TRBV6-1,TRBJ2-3,ASSEALAGGFTDTQY
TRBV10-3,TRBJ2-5,AISPRGLIQETQY
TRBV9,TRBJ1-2,ASSSGNPGNYGYT
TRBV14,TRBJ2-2,ASSWGRGNTGELF
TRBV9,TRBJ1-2,ASSFGTGEEDYGYT
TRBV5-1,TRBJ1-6,ASSLTGARDSPLH
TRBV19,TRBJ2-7,ASSFRGGSYEQY